This is a list of T cell receptor beta chains from one sample in a study of CD8+ T cells in alopecia areata. Generated by immunoSEQ multiplex PCR, the TCRdb table keeps only in-frame clones and is missing some. The table has roughly 98,000 clones, under 70% seen once. Sequences were derived from CD8+ T cells sorted from blood, sampled at week 4, from a patient treated with tofacitinib. The receptors stem from a human donor with alopecia areata. Each CDR3 is given with its conserved first and last residue. D genes are given only for firm matches. Size is stated for part of the rows, as once, few or many counts, or as a class when the clone is expanded.

j_call: TRBJ1-1; clone_size: .; d_call: .; v_call: TRBV20-1; cdr3_nt: TGCAGTGCTAGAGATTGGGAAGCTTTCTTT; cdr3_aa: CSARDWEAFF
j_call: TRBJ1-1; clone_size: .; d_call: .; v_call: TRBV30; cdr3_nt: TGTGCCTGGATCTTTGGGCACACTGAAGCTTTCTTT; cdr3_aa: CAWIFGHTEAFF
j_call: TRBJ2-7; clone_size: .; d_call: TRBD1; v_call: TRBV4-3; cdr3_nt: TGCGCCAGCAGCCCGATGACAGGGGGGGAGTACGAGCAGTACTTC; cdr3_aa: CASSPMTGGEYEQYF
j_call: TRBJ1-1; clone_size: once; d_call: .; v_call: TRBV30; cdr3_nt: TGTGCCTGGAGCCCTGGGATGAACACTGAAGCTTTCTTT; cdr3_aa: CAWSPGMNTEAFF
j_call: TRBJ2-3; clone_size: .; d_call: .; v_call: TRBV29-1; cdr3_nt: TGCAGCGTTGATGAACTATCATTCACAGATACGCAGTATTTT; cdr3_aa: CSVDELSFTDTQYF
j_call: TRBJ2-1; clone_size: .; d_call: TRBD2; v_call: TRBV27; cdr3_nt: TGTGCCAGCACTACATCGGGGGGACCCAACCACAATGAGCAGTTCTTC; cdr3_aa: CASTTSGGPNHNEQFF
j_call: TRBJ2-2; clone_size: .; d_call: TRBD1; v_call: TRBV4-1; cdr3_nt: TGCGCCAGCAGCCAAGCGGTGACAGGGTTCGCCGGGGAGCTGTTTTTT; cdr3_aa: CASSQAVTGFAGELFF
j_call: TRBJ2-1; clone_size: few; d_call: TRBD2; v_call: TRBV5-1; cdr3_nt: TGCGCCAGCAGCCCGGGACTAGCGGGGGTAAATGAGCAGTTCTTC; cdr3_aa: CASSPGLAGVNEQFF
j_call: TRBJ1-1; clone_size: many; d_call: TRBD1; v_call: TRBV15; cdr3_nt: TGTGCCACCATTACCCCCGGGACAGGGGGCGTACGTGGCACTGAAGCTTTCTTT; cdr3_aa: CATITPGTGGVRGTEAFF
j_call: TRBJ1-4; clone_size: .; d_call: .; v_call: TRBV29-1; cdr3_nt: TGCAGCGACGCAGGGGAGGCGTTGGGAAAACTGTTTTTT; cdr3_aa: CSDAGEALGKLFF
j_call: TRBJ2-5; clone_size: .; d_call: .; v_call: TRBV29-1; cdr3_nt: TGCAGCGTTGAAAAGGCTCCTAACGGAGAGACCCAGTACTTC; cdr3_aa: CSVEKAPNGETQYF
j_call: TRBJ2-2; clone_size: once; d_call: TRBD2; v_call: TRBV27; cdr3_nt: TGTGCCAGCACATGGCTAGCGGGGGGGCCACTGGGCACCGGGGAGCTGTTTTTT; cdr3_aa: CASTWLAGGPLGTGELFF
j_call: TRBJ2-7; clone_size: .; d_call: TRBD2; v_call: TRBV4-3; cdr3_nt: TGCGCCAGCAGCTTAACTAGCGGGGGGGCCTACGAGCAGTACTTC; cdr3_aa: CASSLTSGGAYEQYF
j_call: TRBJ2-5; clone_size: few; d_call: .; v_call: TRBV29-1; cdr3_nt: TGCAGCGTTGAATCCAGCGTGAAGACCCAGTACTTC; cdr3_aa: CSVESSVKTQYF
j_call: TRBJ2-3; clone_size: .; d_call: .; v_call: TRBV6-5; cdr3_nt: TGTGCCAGCAGTTACTCGGTAACAGGGAGGGCGGATACGCAGTATTTT; cdr3_aa: CASSYSVTGRADTQYF
j_call: TRBJ2-7; clone_size: .; d_call: TRBD2; v_call: TRBV4-2; cdr3_nt: TGTGCCAGCAGCCAAGATGAAAGCGGGGGGGCCTACGAGCAGTACTTC; cdr3_aa: CASSQDESGGAYEQYF
j_call: TRBJ1-3; clone_size: few; d_call: .; v_call: TRBV29-1; cdr3_nt: TGCAGCGTTGAAGCCGAAAGGAGGGACACCATATATTTT; cdr3_aa: CSVEAERRDTIYF
j_call: TRBJ2-7; clone_size: .; d_call: .; v_call: TRBV13; cdr3_nt: TGTGCCAGCAGCTTAGGCGGGGGCGAGCAGTACTTC; cdr3_aa: CASSLGGGEQYF
j_call: TRBJ1-6; clone_size: .; d_call: TRBD1; v_call: TRBV27; cdr3_nt: TGTGCCAGCAGTTTAAACAGGGGAGGATCACCCCTCCACTTT; cdr3_aa: CASSLNRGGSPLHF
j_call: TRBJ2-3; clone_size: .; d_call: TRBD2; v_call: TRBV7-2; cdr3_nt: TGTGCCAGCAGCCCAGGGACTAGCGGGAGCCGCACAGATACGCAGTATTTT; cdr3_aa: CASSPGTSGSRTDTQYF
j_call: TRBJ1-1; clone_size: .; d_call: TRBD1; v_call: TRBV7-9; cdr3_nt: TGTGCCAGCAGCCTGGGGACAGGCCCTGAAGCTTTCTTT; cdr3_aa: CASSLGTGPEAFF
j_call: TRBJ2-5; clone_size: many; d_call: .; v_call: TRBV4-1; cdr3_nt: TGCGCCAGCAGGGCAGACCAAGAGACCCAGTACTTC; cdr3_aa: CASRADQETQYF
j_call: TRBJ2-2; clone_size: .; d_call: .; v_call: TRBV4-2; cdr3_nt: TGTGCCAGCAGCCAAGACAGGGGGGGCACCGGGGAGCTGTTTTTT; cdr3_aa: CASSQDRGGTGELFF
j_call: TRBJ2-3; clone_size: .; d_call: .; v_call: TRBV4-3; cdr3_nt: TGCGCCAGCAGCCAAGATTTGGGCAGGGGTTCAGATACGCAGTATTTT; cdr3_aa: CASSQDLGRGSDTQYF